A selection of T cell receptor beta chains follows, all from one sample in a study of blood T cells in healthy people across ages. Each CDR3 protein gets one entry after TCRdb re-called the 5' RACE reads with MiXCR. The sample has 890,000 or so distinct CDR3 sequences; 60% to 80% are singletons. Material for sequencing was blood. The receptors come from a man in his thirties or forties in good health. Both conserved end residues are part of each CDR3. The D gene is left open where the match is weak. Some rows mark clone size as missing; the rest say once, few, many or name a class of expanded clone.

clone size	V gene	D gene	J gene	CDR3 DNA	CDR3 protein
.	TRBV20-1	TRBD2	TRBJ2-3	TGCAGTGCTCCCATTCCACTAGCGGGGGGGGCAGATACGCAGTATTTT	CSAPIPLAGGADTQYF
.	TRBV20-1	TRBD1	TRBJ2-3	TGCAGTGAGAGGGCGACAGGGGAATGGCTTACAGATACGCAGTATTTT	CSERATGEWLTDTQYF
few	TRBV15	.	TRBJ2-3	TGTGCCACCAGCAGAGATCCGCGAAGGGAGCAGTATTTT	CATSRDPRREQYF
.	TRBV6-1	TRBD1	TRBJ1-4	TGTGCCAGCAGTCCTCCTGTCGGGACAGGGGCCCCAACTAATGAAAAACTGTTTTTT	CASSPPVGTGAPTNEKLFF
.	TRBV11-2	.	TRBJ2-3	TGTGCCAGCAGCTTGAATACGCGGTATTTT	CASSLNTRYF
once	TRBV29-1	.	TRBJ2-4	TGCAGCGTTTCAACAGGAGAAAACATTCAGTACTTC	CSVSTGENIQYF
.	TRBV7-3	TRBD1	TRBJ2-5	TGTGCCAGCAGCTCCGGAAACAGGGGAGAGACCCAGTACTTC	CASSSGNRGETQYF
.	TRBV29-1	TRBD1	TRBJ1-2	TGCAGCGTGCCCGGGACAGGGGGCCGGGGTAGCTATGGCTACACCTTC	CSVPGTGGRGSYGYTF
.	TRBV27	TRBD2	TRBJ2-1	TGTGCCAGCAATCCTAGCGGGGGTCGGTTGAATGAGCAGTTCTTC	CASNPSGGRLNEQFF
.	TRBV4-1	.	TRBJ2-5	TGCGCCAGCAGCCCAACAGGCGACCCAGGAGAGACCCAGTACTTC	CASSPTGDPGETQYF
few	TRBV7-2	.	TRBJ1-6	TGTGCCAGCAGCTTAGAAAGGAATTCACCCCTCCACTTT	CASSLERNSPLHF
.	TRBV12-3/TRBV12-4	TRBD1	TRBJ1-2	TGTGCCAGCAGTTTCGGGACAGGAGGGTATGGCTACACCTTC	CASSFGTGGYGYTF
.	TRBV7-3	TRBD2	TRBJ2-1	TGTGCCAGCAGCTTAACGACTAGCGGGTGGAATGAGCAGTTCTTC	CASSLTTSGWNEQFF
.	TRBV14	.	TRBJ2-1	TGTGCCAGCAGCCAAACATTCCGCAATGAGCAGTTCTTC	CASSQTFRNEQFF
.	TRBV6-1	.	TRBJ2-1	TGTGCCAGCAGGTGGAATGAGCAGTTCTTC	CASRWNEQFF
.	TRBV29-1	.	TRBJ2-1	TGCAGCGTTGCAGTCAGCTCATATTACAATGAGCAGTTCTTC	CSVAVSSYYNEQFF
.	TRBV21-1	.	TRBJ2-7	TGTGCCAGCAGCAAATGTACAACCGAGAGCTCCTACGAGCAGTACTTC	CASSKCTTESSYEQYF